Ten or more counts support the clone carrying this TCR beta chain. No antigen is known for it. RNA transcripts were the template for amplifying TCR beta CDR3 regions. The study used the HTBI primer set for a first-round RT-PCR of the TCR CDR3. Each CDR3 protein gets one entry after TCRdb re-called the multiplex PCR reads with MiXCR. The sample gives about 360,000 distinct CDR3 sequences, approximately 19% of which show up once; 3.7% is in the top ten. This sample is drawn from a study of T cells in Graves' hyperthyroidism and ophthalmopathy. General study findings and limits: Stable hyperthyroidism and ophthalmopathy were separated using 13 V-J signatures.

Hyperthyroidism, newly diagnosed and lasting under 2 months, affected patients aged 18 to 65. Exclusions: uncontrolled infection, other autoimmune disease, pregnancy, lactation. This CDR3 is 15 amino acids long. Trimming removed 6 bases from V and 7 bases from J; junction bases left unmatched: 11. Source material: blood. This TCR was recovered from a woman younger than 30 with Graves' hyperthyroidism. This chain joins TRBV12-3 or TRBV12-4 and TRBJ1-5; 8 bases map to TRBD1. In DNA, the CDR3 is TGTGCCAGCAGGTTAACAGGGGGGTCCGGGCAGCCCCAGCATTTT. This codes for CASRLTGGSGQPQHF.